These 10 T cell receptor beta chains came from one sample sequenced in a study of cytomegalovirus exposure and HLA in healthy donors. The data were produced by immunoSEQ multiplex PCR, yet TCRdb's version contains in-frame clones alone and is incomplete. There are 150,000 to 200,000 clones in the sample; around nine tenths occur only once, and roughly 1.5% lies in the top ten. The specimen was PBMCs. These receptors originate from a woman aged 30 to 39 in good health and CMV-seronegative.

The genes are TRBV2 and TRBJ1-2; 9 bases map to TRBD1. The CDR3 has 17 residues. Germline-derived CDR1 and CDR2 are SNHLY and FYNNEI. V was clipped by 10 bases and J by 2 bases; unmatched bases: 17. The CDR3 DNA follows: TGTGCCACCAGGAGATTTCTGCCGGGACAGGGAAACTATGGCTACACCTTC. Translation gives CATRRFLPGQGNYGYTF.

CDR3 DNA: TGTGCCAGCTCACCAATAGGGACAGGCGTCTCTGGAAACACCATATATTTT. Translating gives CASSPIGTGVSGNTIYF. The chain links TRBV18 to TRBJ1-3; TRBD1 matches 8 bases. J gave up 0 bases and V 2 bases, and 6 bases lay outside the gene matches. CDR3 length: 17 residues. Germline values: CDR1 KGHSH, CDR2 LQKENI.

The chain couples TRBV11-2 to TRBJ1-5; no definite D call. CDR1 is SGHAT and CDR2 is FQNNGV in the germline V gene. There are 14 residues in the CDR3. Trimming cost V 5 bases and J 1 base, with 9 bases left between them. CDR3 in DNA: TGTGCCAGCAGCCTAAGCCCCAGCAATCAGCCCCAGCATTTT. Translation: CASSLSPSNQPQHF.

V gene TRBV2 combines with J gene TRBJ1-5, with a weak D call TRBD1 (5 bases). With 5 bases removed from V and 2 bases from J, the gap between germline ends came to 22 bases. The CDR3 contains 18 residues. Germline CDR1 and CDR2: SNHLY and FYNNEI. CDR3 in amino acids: CASSTHKGQRGGNQPQHF. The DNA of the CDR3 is TGTGCCAGCAGTACCCACAAGGGGCAGCGGGGAGGCAATCAGCCCCAGCATTTT.

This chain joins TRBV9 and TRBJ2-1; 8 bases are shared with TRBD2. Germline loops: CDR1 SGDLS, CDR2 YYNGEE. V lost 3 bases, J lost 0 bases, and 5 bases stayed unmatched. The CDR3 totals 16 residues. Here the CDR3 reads CASSAPLADSYNEQFF. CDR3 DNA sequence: TGTGCCAGCAGCGCTCCACTAGCGGACTCCTACAATGAGCAGTTCTTC.

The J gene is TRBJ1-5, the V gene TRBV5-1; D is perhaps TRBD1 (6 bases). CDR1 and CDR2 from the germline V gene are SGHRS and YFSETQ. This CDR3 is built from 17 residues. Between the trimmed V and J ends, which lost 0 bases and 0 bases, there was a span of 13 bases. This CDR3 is CASSLGAGTHSNQPQHF. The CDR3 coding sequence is TGCGCCAGCAGCTTGGGGGCCGGGACACATAGCAATCAGCCCCAGCATTTT.

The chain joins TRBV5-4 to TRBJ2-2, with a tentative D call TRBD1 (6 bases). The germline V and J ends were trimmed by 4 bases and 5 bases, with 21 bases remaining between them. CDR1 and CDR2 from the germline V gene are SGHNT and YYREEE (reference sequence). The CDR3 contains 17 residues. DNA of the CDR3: TGTGCCAGCAGCCCCCCTGGTGCAGGGGTAATAACCGGGGAGCTGTTTTTT. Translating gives CASSPPGAGVITGELFF.

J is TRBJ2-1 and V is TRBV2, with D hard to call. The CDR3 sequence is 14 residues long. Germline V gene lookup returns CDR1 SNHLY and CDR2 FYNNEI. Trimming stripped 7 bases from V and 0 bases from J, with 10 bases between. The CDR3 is CASMRPSSYNEQFF. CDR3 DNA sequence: TGTGCCAGCATGAGGCCTAGCTCCTACAATGAGCAGTTCTTC.

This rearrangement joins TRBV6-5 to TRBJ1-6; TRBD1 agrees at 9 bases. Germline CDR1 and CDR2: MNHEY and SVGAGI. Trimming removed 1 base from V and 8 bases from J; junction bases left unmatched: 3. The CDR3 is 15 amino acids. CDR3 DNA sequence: TGTGCCAGCAGTTACTGGGGACAGGGCGATTCACCCCTCCACTTT. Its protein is CASSYWGQGDSPLHF.

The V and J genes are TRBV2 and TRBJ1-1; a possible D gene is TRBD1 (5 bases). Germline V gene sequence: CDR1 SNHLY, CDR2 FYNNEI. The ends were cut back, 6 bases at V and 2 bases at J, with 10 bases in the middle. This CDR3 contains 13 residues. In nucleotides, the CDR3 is TGTGCCAGCAGACTGGACATAAACACTGAAGCTTTCTTT. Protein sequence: CASRLDINTEAFF.